This T cell receptor (beta chain) stems from a study of blood T cells in healthy people across ages. Points from the study as a whole: A strong correlation between TCR beta diversity and naive T cell percentage was seen.

For this clonotype: Its antigen is unidentified.

Then a second PCR, running roughly 7 to 11 cycles, was carried out with a sample-barcoded 5' primer and a J-beta primer mix. Each cDNA molecule received a tag from a template-switch adaptor that had 12 random nucleotides. TCRdb re-called the 5' RACE reads with MiXCR, one entry per CDR3 protein. The sample has about 1.8 million distinct CDR3 sequences; just under 50% are singletons. The CDR3 is made up of 14 amino acids. V trimming: 5 bases; J trimming: 6 bases; junction bases outside the gene matches: 8. Germline CDR1 DFQATT, CDR2 SNEGSKA (reference sequence). The rearrangement uses TRBV20-1 and TRBJ1-1, with TRBD1 matching over 11 bases. The sequence was collected from a woman in her thirties or forties in good health. Material for sequencing was blood. The CDR3 coding sequence is TGCAGTGCTGGACAGGGGGCGCTTTTCGCTGAAGCTTTCTTT. This sequence encodes CSAGQGALFAEAFF.